This is a list of T cell receptor beta chains from one sample in a study of T cells in Graves' hyperthyroidism and ophthalmopathy. TCRdb processed the multiplex PCR reads anew with MiXCR; each CDR3 protein has one entry. The table lists 200,000 to 250,000 distinct CDR3 sequences, more than 20% of them singletons, with roughly 32% in the top ten. Sample: blood. Source of these receptors: a woman aged 40 to 50 with Graves' ophthalmopathy. The CDR3 runs from the conserved cysteine through the conserved F or W. Each record gives: J gene, D gene, clone size, V gene, CDR3 protein, CDR3 DNA. D genes are given only for firm matches. Not all rows give a size; the values are once, few, many and, for expanded clones, a class.

j_call: TRBJ2-5; d_call: .; clone_size: .; v_call: TRBV24-1; cdr3_aa: CATSDPRGEIEETQHF; cdr3_nt: TGTGCCACCAGTGATCCTAGGGGAGAGATAGAAGAGACCCAGCACTTC
j_call: TRBJ2-7; d_call: TRBD1; clone_size: many; v_call: TRBV14; cdr3_aa: CASGQGLYEQYF; cdr3_nt: TGTGCCAGCGGACAGGGCCTCTACGAGCAGTACTTC
j_call: TRBJ1-2; d_call: TRBD1; clone_size: .; v_call: TRBV12-3/TRBV12-4; cdr3_aa: CASSLTGRYYGYTF; cdr3_nt: TGTGCCAGCAGTTTGACAGGGCGGTACTATGGCTACACCTTC
j_call: TRBJ2-7; d_call: TRBD2; clone_size: many; v_call: TRBV15; cdr3_aa: CATRLAGVGYEQYF; cdr3_nt: TGTGCCACCCGACTAGCGGGAGTCGGCTACGAGCAGTACTTC
j_call: TRBJ1-2; d_call: .; clone_size: .; v_call: TRBV28; cdr3_aa: CASRYTTFNTNYGYTF; cdr3_nt: TGTGCCAGCAGATACACCACCTTTAACACTAACTATGGCTACACCTTC
j_call: TRBJ2-7; d_call: .; clone_size: .; v_call: TRBV6-2/TRBV6-3; cdr3_aa: CASKPGPAESYEQYF; cdr3_nt: TGTGCCAGCAAACCGGGGCCAGCAGAATCCTACGAGCAGTACTTC
j_call: TRBJ2-2; d_call: TRBD1; clone_size: .; v_call: TRBV30; cdr3_aa: CAWAFTGGTGELFF; cdr3_nt: TGTGCCTGGGCCTTTACAGGGGGCACCGGGGAGCTGTTTTTT
j_call: TRBJ2-5; d_call: .; clone_size: many; v_call: TRBV6-5; cdr3_aa: CASSYGLARRETQYF; cdr3_nt: TGTGCCAGCAGCTACGGACTTGCTCGAAGGGAGACCCAGTACTTC
j_call: TRBJ2-2; d_call: TRBD2; clone_size: many; v_call: TRBV20-1; cdr3_aa: CSARDPWRGAGELFF; cdr3_nt: TGCAGTGCTAGAGATCCTTGGCGGGGGGCCGGGGAGCTGTTTTTT
j_call: TRBJ1-2; d_call: .; clone_size: few; v_call: TRBV28; cdr3_aa: CASSRSGRAGGYTF; cdr3_nt: TGTGCCAGCAGTCGAAGCGGACGGGCCGGTGGCTACACCTTC
j_call: TRBJ1-2; d_call: TRBD1; clone_size: .; v_call: TRBV20-1; cdr3_aa: CSAPGQGANYGYTF; cdr3_nt: TGCAGTGCACCCGGACAGGGTGCTAACTATGGCTACACCTTC
j_call: TRBJ2-3; d_call: TRBD2; clone_size: many; v_call: TRBV11-1; cdr3_aa: CASSLEVLAGVRDTQYF; cdr3_nt: TGTGCCAGCAGCTTAGAGGTGCTAGCGGGAGTTCGAGATACGCAGTATTTT
j_call: TRBJ2-7; d_call: TRBD2; clone_size: .; v_call: TRBV6-1; cdr3_aa: CASTISGSSYEQYF; cdr3_nt: TGTGCCAGCACCATCAGCGGGAGCTCCTACGAGCAGTACTTC
j_call: TRBJ2-7; d_call: TRBD2; clone_size: .; v_call: TRBV6-2/TRBV6-3; cdr3_aa: CASSQGLIGLAGGDEQYF; cdr3_nt: TGCGCCAGCAGCCAAGGTCTTATCGGGCTAGCGGGAGGGGACGAGCAGTACTTC
j_call: TRBJ2-7; d_call: TRBD2; clone_size: many; v_call: TRBV12-3/TRBV12-4; cdr3_aa: CASSLGLAGGPGYEQYF; cdr3_nt: TGTGCCAGCAGTTTAGGGCTAGCGGGAGGGCCCGGCTACGAGCAGTACTTC
j_call: TRBJ2-7; d_call: .; clone_size: many; v_call: TRBV6-5; cdr3_aa: CASRRGMGYEQYF; cdr3_nt: TGTGCCAGCAGGAGGGGGATGGGGTACGAGCAGTACTTC
j_call: TRBJ2-4; d_call: .; clone_size: many; v_call: TRBV12-3/TRBV12-4; cdr3_aa: CASSKDRIAKNIQYF; cdr3_nt: TGTGCCAGCAGTAAGGACAGAATAGCCAAAAACATTCAGTACTTC
j_call: TRBJ2-7; d_call: .; clone_size: many; v_call: TRBV29-1; cdr3_aa: CSVGLLSEQYF; cdr3_nt: TGCAGCGTTGGACTGCTCTCGGAGCAGTACTTC
j_call: TRBJ2-2; d_call: TRBD2; clone_size: many; v_call: TRBV28; cdr3_aa: CASSLPTSGNTGELFF; cdr3_nt: TGTGCCAGCAGTTTACCGACTAGCGGAAACACCGGGGAGCTGTTTTTT
j_call: TRBJ1-6; d_call: .; clone_size: many; v_call: TRBV12-3/TRBV12-4; cdr3_aa: CASSLSTYNSPLHF; cdr3_nt: TGTGCCAGCAGTTTGTCCACCTATAATTCACCCCTCCACTTT
j_call: TRBJ2-6; d_call: TRBD1; clone_size: many; v_call: TRBV27; cdr3_aa: CASSSDRDRALSGANVLTF; cdr3_nt: TGTGCCAGCAGCTCCGACCGGGACAGGGCATTAAGTGGGGCCAACGTCCTGACTTTC
j_call: TRBJ1-2; d_call: .; clone_size: .; v_call: TRBV19; cdr3_aa: CASSTRSFSNYGYTF; cdr3_nt: TGTGCCAGTAGTACCCGGTCCTTTAGTAACTATGGCTACACCTTC
j_call: TRBJ2-2; d_call: TRBD2; clone_size: .; v_call: TRBV24-1; cdr3_aa: CATSDPGLADFGELFF; cdr3_nt: TGTGCCACCAGTGATCCGGGACTAGCGGACTTCGGGGAGCTGTTTTTT
j_call: TRBJ1-1; d_call: .; clone_size: many; v_call: TRBV10-3; cdr3_aa: CAIREPDRSPEAFF; cdr3_nt: TGTGCCATCAGGGAACCTGACAGAAGCCCTGAAGCTTTCTTT
j_call: TRBJ1-1; d_call: TRBD1; clone_size: .; v_call: TRBV12-5; cdr3_aa: CASGSPPETGEWPEAFF; cdr3_nt: TGTGCTAGTGGTTCCCCCCCCGAGACAGGGGAATGGCCTGAAGCTTTCTTT
j_call: TRBJ2-7; d_call: .; clone_size: many; v_call: TRBV7-9; cdr3_aa: CASSLGRGGEQYF; cdr3_nt: TGTGCCAGCAGCTTAGGGCGCGGCGGAGAGCAGTACTTC
j_call: TRBJ1-2; d_call: .; clone_size: many; v_call: TRBV3-1; cdr3_aa: CASSQPSYGYTF; cdr3_nt: TGTGCCAGCAGCCAACCCAGTTATGGCTACACCTTC
j_call: TRBJ1-5; d_call: .; clone_size: many; v_call: TRBV28; cdr3_aa: CASSKGVRGQPQHF; cdr3_nt: TGTGCCAGCAGTAAAGGTGTGAGAGGGCAGCCCCAGCATTTT
j_call: TRBJ1-5; d_call: .; clone_size: many; v_call: TRBV11-1; cdr3_aa: CASSLAGAAPHNQPQHF; cdr3_nt: TGTGCCAGCAGCTTAGCAGGGGCAGCTCCCCACAATCAGCCCCAGCATTTT
j_call: TRBJ2-5; d_call: TRBD1; clone_size: many; v_call: TRBV6-1; cdr3_aa: CASSQSLTGGRETQYF; cdr3_nt: TGTGCCAGCAGTCAAAGCCTGACAGGGGGCCGGGAGACCCAGTACTTC
j_call: TRBJ2-6; d_call: .; clone_size: many; v_call: TRBV19; cdr3_aa: CASKNSGANVLTF; cdr3_nt: TGTGCCAGCAAGAACTCTGGGGCCAACGTCCTGACTTTC
j_call: TRBJ1-1; d_call: TRBD1; clone_size: many; v_call: TRBV6-2/TRBV6-3; cdr3_aa: CASSYEPDRGSEAFF; cdr3_nt: TGTGCCAGCAGTTACGAACCGGACAGGGGGTCTGAAGCTTTCTTT
j_call: TRBJ2-7; d_call: .; clone_size: many; v_call: TRBV3-2; cdr3_aa: CASSQDGGRYNEQYF; cdr3_nt: TGTGCCAGCAGCCAAGATGGTGGGAGATACAACGAGCAGTACTTC
j_call: TRBJ1-1; d_call: .; clone_size: .; v_call: TRBV28; cdr3_aa: CASSLLLGVIATEAFF; cdr3_nt: TGTGCCAGCAGTTTACTTTTAGGGGTTATCGCCACTGAAGCTTTCTTT
j_call: TRBJ2-7; d_call: .; clone_size: many; v_call: TRBV20-1; cdr3_aa: CSEGGSNF; cdr3_nt: TGCAGCGAGGGGGGGAGTAACTTC
j_call: TRBJ2-7; d_call: .; clone_size: many; v_call: TRBV6-2/TRBV6-3; cdr3_aa: CASSYEVRVGGGRTYEQYF; cdr3_nt: TGTGCCAGCAGTTACGAGGTCCGGGTGGGAGGCGGACGAACCTACGAGCAGTACTTC
j_call: TRBJ1-5; d_call: .; clone_size: many; v_call: TRBV20-1; cdr3_aa: CSASGGYEPQHF; cdr3_nt: TGCAGTGCTAGTGGGGGTTACGAGCCCCAGCATTTT
j_call: TRBJ2-7; d_call: .; clone_size: many; v_call: TRBV5-1; cdr3_aa: CASSLQSGYEQYF; cdr3_nt: TGCGCCAGCAGCTTGCAGTCAGGCTACGAGCAGTACTTC
j_call: TRBJ1-5; d_call: .; clone_size: many; v_call: TRBV6-4; cdr3_aa: CASSAEEGRPQHF; cdr3_nt: TGTGCCAGCAGTGCGGAGGAAGGTCGGCCCCAGCATTTT
j_call: TRBJ1-5; d_call: .; clone_size: many; v_call: TRBV19; cdr3_aa: CASSISWGNQPQHF; cdr3_nt: TGTGCCAGTAGTATAAGTTGGGGCAATCAGCCCCAGCATTTT
j_call: TRBJ1-1; d_call: .; clone_size: .; v_call: TRBV2; cdr3_aa: CAGSYGWNTEAFF; cdr3_nt: TGTGCCGGCAGTTACGGATGGAACACTGAAGCTTTCTTT
j_call: TRBJ1-2; d_call: TRBD1; clone_size: few; v_call: TRBV5-1; cdr3_aa: CASSLAGTGGGYTF; cdr3_nt: TGCGCCAGCAGCTTGGCCGGGACAGGGGGTGGCTACACCTTC
j_call: TRBJ2-4; d_call: TRBD1; clone_size: many; v_call: TRBV7-2; cdr3_aa: CASSFRQGEFKNIQYF; cdr3_nt: TGTGCCAGCAGCTTTCGGCAGGGGGAGTTCAAAAACATTCAGTACTTC
j_call: TRBJ2-7; d_call: .; clone_size: many; v_call: TRBV5-5; cdr3_aa: CASSLEGLPYEQYF; cdr3_nt: TGTGCCAGCAGCTTGGAAGGTTTGCCCTACGAGCAGTACTTC
j_call: TRBJ2-2; d_call: .; clone_size: many; v_call: TRBV2; cdr3_aa: CASSDGDTGELFF; cdr3_nt: TGTGCCAGCAGTGATGGCGACACCGGGGAGCTGTTTTTT
j_call: TRBJ1-2; d_call: .; clone_size: many; v_call: TRBV6-2/TRBV6-3; cdr3_aa: CASRPGGYYGYTF; cdr3_nt: TGTGCCAGCAGACCCGGGGGCTACTATGGCTACACCTTC
j_call: TRBJ1-3; d_call: .; clone_size: .; v_call: TRBV6-5; cdr3_aa: CASSYEGRATGNTIYF; cdr3_nt: TGTGCCAGCAGTTACGAGGGGAGAGCCACTGGAAACACCATATATTTT
j_call: TRBJ2-7; d_call: TRBD2; clone_size: few; v_call: TRBV28; cdr3_aa: CASSPPTSGLSPYEQYF; cdr3_nt: TGTGCCAGCAGTCCACCGACTAGCGGGTTATCCCCCTACGAGCAGTACTTC
j_call: TRBJ2-7; d_call: .; clone_size: many; v_call: TRBV18; cdr3_aa: CASSPTETSYEQYF; cdr3_nt: TGTGCCAGCTCACCCACAGAAACCTCCTACGAGCAGTACTTC